The 26 T cell receptor beta chains below come from one sample, sequenced in a study of cytomegalovirus exposure and HLA in healthy donors. PCR primers comprised 60 Vbeta and 13 Jbeta primers. The table came from immunoSEQ multiplex PCR; TCRdb's copy has only in-frame clones and leaves some out. With 180,000 or so clones in the sample, the ten largest clones hold roughly 0.74%. Specimen: PBMCs. The receptors shown here come from a boy younger than 18 in good health and CMV-seronegative.

The chain links TRBV18 to TRBJ1-2, with a weak D call TRBD1 (5 bases). Germline V gene lookup returns CDR1 KGHSH and CDR2 LQKENI. V lost 3 bases and J lost 4, with 9 bases in between. This CDR3 comprises 13 residues. The chain's CDR3 is CASSPTVSYGYTF. In nucleotides, the CDR3 is TGTGCCAGCTCACCGACAGTATCCTATGGCTACACCTTC.

The V and J genes are TRBV18 and TRBJ2-3; D may be TRBD2 (5 bases). The CDR3 length is 15 residues. The V end lost 2 bases, the J end lost 0 bases, and 9 bases lay between the germline ends. In germline, CDR1 is KGHSH, CDR2 LQKENI. The CDR3 nucleotides read TGTGCCAGCTCACCAAAGCGGACTAGCACAGATACGCAGTATTTT. Its protein is CASSPKRTSTDTQYF.

The gene calls are TRBV30 and TRBJ1-2; 7 positions agree with TRBD1. This CDR3 contains 13 residues. V was pared by 0 bases and J by 7 bases, with 5 bases of the junction left unmatched. Germline V gene sequence: CDR1 GTSNPN, CDR2 SVGIG (reference sequence). The CDR3 reads CAWSVRQGGGYTF. The CDR3 coding sequence is TGTGCCTGGAGTGTTCGACAGGGAGGTGGCTACACCTTC.

The chain combines TRBV6-1 with TRBJ2-2, with TRBD1 matching 8 bases. The CDR3 totals 15 residues. The V segment lost 5 bases and the J segment 0 bases; nucleotides outside the gene matches: 2. Germline CDR1 and CDR2: MNHNS and SASEGT. In nucleotides, the CDR3 is TGTGCCAGCAGTAAACAGGGGGCGAACACCGGGGAGCTGTTTTTT. It yields the protein CASSKQGANTGELFF.

The rearrangement joins TRBV30 to TRBJ2-2, with TRBD2 matching over 8 bases. V was clipped by 2 bases and J by 7 bases; unmatched bases: 6. The CDR3 is 14 residues long. Germline CDR1 is GTSNPN and CDR2 is SVGIG (reference sequence). In DNA, the CDR3 is TGTGCCTGGAGTACGGGGGGGCCAGGCGGGGAGCTGTTTTTT. Translation: CAWSTGGPGGELFF.

The chain couples TRBV6-1 to TRBJ1-1; TRBD1 is a possible D gene (5 bases). The CDR3 runs 11 residues. Germline loops: CDR1 MNHNS, CDR2 SASEGT. V lost 5 bases and J 8 bases, leaving 9 bases between the germline ends. The CDR3 reads CASSYGGEAFF. The CDR3 region has the DNA TGTGCCAGCAGTTACGGGGGGGAAGCTTTCTTT.

The CDR3 protein is CASSLVPGLNTEAFF. Written as DNA, the CDR3 is TGCGCCAGCAGCCTAGTACCGGGACTTAACACTGAAGCTTTCTTT. The rearrangement links TRBV5-1 to TRBJ1-1; D may be TRBD1 (5 bases). The CDR3 consists of 15 residues. V shed 4 bases and J shed 2 bases, with 15 bases lying between them. Germline lookup yields CDR1 SGHRS and CDR2 YFSETQ.

V and J are TRBV5-1 and TRBJ1-1; no clear D. V was shortened by 1 base and J by 7 bases, with 11 bases between the two germline ends. Germline V gene sequence: CDR1 SGHRS, CDR2 YFSETQ. The CDR3 is 13 amino acids. The CDR3 nucleotides are TGCGCCAGCAGCTTGACGCAGACGGGTGAAGCTTTCTTT. Protein product: CASSLTQTGEAFF.

This rearrangement joins TRBV7-3 to TRBJ2-2; D call uncertain. The CDR3 is 14 amino acids. Trimming stripped 5 bases from V and 3 bases from J, with 10 bases between. From germline, CDR1 is SGHTA and CDR2 FQGTGA. CDR3 amino acids: CASSRYTYTGELFF. For the CDR3, the DNA is TGTGCCAGCAGCCGCTATACCTACACCGGGGAGCTGTTTTTT.

The chain uses TRBV29-1 and TRBJ2-2; 12 bases align to TRBD2. This CDR3 has 16 amino acids. The germline V gene encodes CDR1 SQVTM and CDR2 ANQGSEA. As DNA, the CDR3 is TGCTGTTTGAGGCTAGCGGGGGGGCCGGACACCGGGGAGCTGTTTTTT. Its protein is CCLRLAGGPDTGELFF.

The chain joins TRBV11-2 to TRBJ2-7; TRBD1 might be the D (7 bases). The CDR3 consists of 14 residues. Trimming cost V 4 bases and J 5 bases, with 15 bases left between them. The germline V gene encodes CDR1 SGHAT and CDR2 FQNNGV. The CDR3 sequence is CASSSDREVDEQYF. DNA for the CDR3: TGTGCCAGCAGCTCCGACAGGGAGGTTGACGAGCAGTACTTC.

The rearrangement links TRBV7-6 to TRBJ1-1; D gene ambiguous. Trimming cost V 4 bases and J 1 base, with 13 bases left between them. The CDR3 runs 15 residues. Germline assignment: CDR1 SGHVS and CDR2 FNYEAQ. The CDR3 DNA follows: TGTGCCAGCAGCTATCCCTTCAGGAAGAACACTGAAGCTTTCTTT. Translation gives CASSYPFRKNTEAFF. Drawing the rest from reference TRBV7-6 and TRBJ1-1, the complete variable domain is GAGVSQSPRYKVTKRGQDVALRCDPISGHVSLYWYRQALGQGPEFLTYFNYEAQQDKSGLPNDRFSAERPEGSISTLTIQRTEQRDSAMYRCASSYPFRKNTEAFFGQGTRLTVV.

This rearrangement joins TRBV18 to TRBJ2-5; 13 bases fit TRBD2. The CDR3 length is 15 residues. Unmatched junction bases numbered 5, after V lost 5 bases and J lost 5 bases. Germline V gene sequence: CDR1 KGHSH, CDR2 LQKENI. In DNA, the CDR3 is TGTGCCAGCTCATCGCCGACTAGCGGGAGGGAGACCCAGTACTTC. This translates into CASSSPTSGRETQYF.

The CDR3 bases are TGTGCCAGCAGCCACCTCAGCCCCCACCTTCCAGGTGGCACTGAAGCTTTCTTT. Protein sequence: CASSHLSPHLPGGTEAFF. This chain links TRBV4-2 with TRBJ1-1; unclear D gene. CDR3 length: 18 amino acids. V lost 3 bases and J 4 bases, leaving 24 bases between the germline ends. Looked up from germline, CDR1 is LGHNA and CDR2 is YNFKEQ.

The rearrangement links TRBV2 to TRBJ1-4; 7 bases line up with TRBD1. Germline CDR1 SNHLY, CDR2 FYNNEI. There are 15 residues in the CDR3. The ends lost 6 bases at V and 5 bases at J; junction bases unmatched: 9. Written as DNA, the CDR3 is TGTGCCAGCAGCCTAGGGGGCGGATCGAATGAAAAACTGTTTTTT. It yields the protein CASSLGGGSNEKLFF.

This chain connects TRBV23-1 to TRBJ1-4, with 7 bases aligning to TRBD1. TRBV23-1 is an open reading frame, and its role is uncertain. This CDR3 contains 17 residues. The J segment lost 12 bases and the V segment lost 2 bases, leaving 18 bases of the junction unmatched. CDR3 region: CASSQHIPQGRREELFF. In nucleotides, the CDR3 is TGCGCCAGCAGTCAACATATCCCACAGGGGAGAAGGGAAGAACTGTTTTTT.

CDR3 sequence reads: CASKTGLTFFTEAFF. The CDR3 nucleotides are TGTGCCAGTAAGACAGGGCTTACTTTCTTCACTGAAGCTTTCTTT. The chain joins TRBV6-5 to TRBJ1-1, with 7 nucleotides matching TRBD1. This CDR3 contains 15 residues. Germline CDR1 reads MNHEY; CDR2 reads SVGAGI. Trimming took 9 bases from V and 4 from J; bases not matched to a gene: 14.

This chain connects TRBV4-3 to TRBJ1-4; no clear D. This CDR3 spans 15 amino acids. Germline V gene sequence: CDR1 LGHNA, CDR2 YSLEER. Trimming took 6 bases from V and 6 from J, leaving 17 bases between them. The CDR3 DNA sequence: TGCGCCAGCAGTTCCTGGCACGAGGAAGATGAAAAACTGTTTTTT. It codes for CASSSWHEEDEKLFF.

The gene calls are TRBV5-1 and TRBJ1-4, with 11 bases fitting TRBD1. Germline V gene lookup returns CDR1 SGHRS and CDR2 YFSETQ. V shed 4 bases, J shed 8 bases, and the junction held 7 bases outside the gene matches. The CDR3 is 15 amino acids. CDR3 in amino acids: CASSGTGGYYEKLFF. CDR3 sequence (DNA): TGCGCCAGCAGCGGGACAGGGGGTTATTACGAAAAACTGTTTTTT.

In DNA, the CDR3 is TGTGCCAGCAGCTTTAGCGGGGGGACCTTAGACGGGGAGCTGTTTTTT. Its translation: CASSFSGGTLDGELFF. The chain joins TRBV7-6 to TRBJ2-2, with TRBD2 matching over 10 bases. CDR1 is SGHVS, CDR2 FNYEAQ, per germline. V shed 3 bases, J shed 7 bases, and the junction held 8 bases outside the gene matches. The CDR3 extends over 16 amino acids. Together with reference TRBV7-6 and TRBJ2-2, the CDR3 gives the full variable domain: GAGVSQSPRYKVTKRGQDVALRCDPISGHVSLYWYRQALGQGPEFLTYFNYEAQQDKSGLPNDRFSAERPEGSISTLTIQRTEQRDSAMYRCASSFSGGTLDGELFFGEGSRLTVL.

The rearrangement links TRBV7-3 to TRBJ2-2; the D gene is possibly TRBD2 (5 bases). This CDR3 region has 14 residues. V was shortened by 3 bases and J by 5 bases, with 10 bases between the two germline ends. Germline-derived CDR1 and CDR2 are SGHTA and FQGTGA. This CDR3 reads CASSFSGRTGELFF. The CDR3 DNA is TGTGCCAGCAGCTTTTCGGGAAGGACCGGGGAGCTGTTTTTT.

The V and J genes are TRBV19 and TRBJ1-1, with 7 bases that match TRBD1. This CDR3 is 14 amino acids long. The V gene end was trimmed by 7 bases and the J gene end by 4 bases; junction bases not matched to a gene: 9. CDR1 and CDR2 from the germline V gene are LNHDA and SQIVND (reference sequence). The CDR3 coding sequence is TGTGCCAGTACCCAGACGACAGGGACCACTGAAGCTTTCTTT. Translating gives CASTQTTGTTEAFF.

J is TRBJ2-7 and V is TRBV18; the match to TRBD2 covers 7 bases. The trim removed 2 bases at V and 5 bases at J, leaving 9 bases unmatched. There are 15 residues in the CDR3. Germline-derived CDR1 and CDR2 are KGHSH and LQKENI. For the CDR3, the DNA is TGTGCCAGCTCACCAGGCGCGGGGGTAAGCAACGAGCAGTACTTC. Translated, it gives CASSPGAGVSNEQYF.

The chain recombines TRBV15 with TRBJ2-7, with 11 bases fitting TRBD1. The J segment lost 2 bases and the V segment lost 3 bases, leaving 3 bases of the junction unmatched. This CDR3 is built from 15 residues. The germline V gene has CDR1 LNHNV and CDR2 YYDKDF (reference sequence). CDR3 in amino acids: CATSRGQGVAYEQYF. CDR3 nucleotide sequence: TGTGCCACCAGCAGGGGACAGGGGGTAGCCTACGAGCAGTACTTC.

The J gene is TRBJ2-1, the V gene TRBV7-2, with 9 bases lining up with TRBD1. V dropped 6 bases and J dropped 4; count of bases not matched to a gene: 7. The CDR3 loop spans 15 amino acids. Per germline, CDR1 SGHTA and CDR2 FQGNSA. CDR3 nucleotide sequence: TGTGCCAGCAGGAGGAGGACAGGGGAATACAATGAGCAGTTCTTC. This gives the protein CASRRRTGEYNEQFF.

The gene calls are TRBV6-1 and TRBJ1-2, with 10 bases that match TRBD1. The CDR3 has 14 residues. CDR1 and CDR2 from the germline V gene are MNHNS and SASEGT. J was trimmed by 5 bases and V by 8 bases; bases with no gene match: 8. This CDR3 reads CASAGGTGAYGYTF. The CDR3 DNA reads as TGTGCCAGCGCTGGAGGGACAGGGGCTTATGGCTACACCTTC.